This T cell receptor (beta chain) was identified during a study of T cells in Graves' hyperthyroidism and ophthalmopathy. Whole-study findings and limits: Researchers found most expanded thyroid clonotypes above 0.001 in blood as well.

RNA transcripts served as the template for amplifying TCR beta CDR3 regions. HTBI primers were the set used in a first-round RT-PCR of the TCR CDR3. TCRdb re-called the multiplex PCR reads through MiXCR, storing one row per CDR3 protein. The table lists 370,000 or so distinct CDR3 sequences, 15% to 18% of them singletons. Preceding any ophthalmopathy symptoms, the blood sample dates from first hyperthyroidism diagnosis. The CDR3 has 13 amino acids. The germline CDR1 and CDR2 sequences are SGHAT and FQNNGV. This clonotype has only a few counts. Its antigen is currently unknown. The junction shows a germline mismatch at one end, possibly a read error.

The material sequenced was blood. The rearrangement joins TRBV11-2 to TRBJ1-6; maybe TRBD1 (5 bases). The receptor comes from a woman aged 18-29 years with Graves' hyperthyroidism that later progressed to Graves' ophthalmopathy. CDR3 protein: CASSLYGGSPPHF. Written as DNA, the CDR3 is TGTGCCAGCAGCTTATATGGGGGTTCACCCCCCCACTTT.